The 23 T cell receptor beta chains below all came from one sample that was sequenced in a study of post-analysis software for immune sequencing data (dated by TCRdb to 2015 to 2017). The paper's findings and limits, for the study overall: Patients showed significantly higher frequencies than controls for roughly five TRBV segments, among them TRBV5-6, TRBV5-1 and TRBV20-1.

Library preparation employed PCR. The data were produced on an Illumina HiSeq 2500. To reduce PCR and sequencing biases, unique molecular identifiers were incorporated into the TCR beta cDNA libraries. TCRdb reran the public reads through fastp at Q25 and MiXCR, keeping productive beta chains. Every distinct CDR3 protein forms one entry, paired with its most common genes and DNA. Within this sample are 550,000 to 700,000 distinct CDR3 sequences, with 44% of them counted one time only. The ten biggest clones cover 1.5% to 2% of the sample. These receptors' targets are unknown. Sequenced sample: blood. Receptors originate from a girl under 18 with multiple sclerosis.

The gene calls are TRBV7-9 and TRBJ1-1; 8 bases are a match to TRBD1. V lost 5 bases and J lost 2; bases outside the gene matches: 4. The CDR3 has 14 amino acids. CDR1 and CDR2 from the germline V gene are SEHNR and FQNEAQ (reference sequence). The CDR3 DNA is TGTGCCAGCAGCCGACAGGGGTTTAACACTGAAGCTTTCTTT. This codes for CASSRQGFNTEAFF.

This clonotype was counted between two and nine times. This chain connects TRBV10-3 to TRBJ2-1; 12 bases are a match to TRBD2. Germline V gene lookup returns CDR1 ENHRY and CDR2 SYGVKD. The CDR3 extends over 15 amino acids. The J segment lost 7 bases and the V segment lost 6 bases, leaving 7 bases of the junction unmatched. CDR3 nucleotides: TGTGCCATCAGCACACCTAGCGGGGGGGTTAATGAGCAGTTCTTC. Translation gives CAISTPSGGVNEQFF.

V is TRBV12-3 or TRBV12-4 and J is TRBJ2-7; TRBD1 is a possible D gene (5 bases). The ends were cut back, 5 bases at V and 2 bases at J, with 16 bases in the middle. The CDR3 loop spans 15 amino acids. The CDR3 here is CASSPPGRGAYEQYF. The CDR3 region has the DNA TGTGCCAGCAGTCCCCCCGGAAGGGGCGCCTACGAGCAGTACTTC.

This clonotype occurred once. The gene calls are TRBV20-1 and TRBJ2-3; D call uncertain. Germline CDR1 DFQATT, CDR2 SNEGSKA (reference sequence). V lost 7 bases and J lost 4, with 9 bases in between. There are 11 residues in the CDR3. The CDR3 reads CSVTEADTQYF. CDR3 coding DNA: TGCAGTGTCACAGAGGCAGATACGCAGTATTTT.

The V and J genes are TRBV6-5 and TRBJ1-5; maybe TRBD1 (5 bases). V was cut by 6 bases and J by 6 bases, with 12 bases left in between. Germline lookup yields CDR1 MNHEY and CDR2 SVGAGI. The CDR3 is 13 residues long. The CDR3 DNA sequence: TGTGCCAGCAGCTCGGGACCACCTCAGCCCCAGCATTTT. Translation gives CASSSGPPQPQHF.

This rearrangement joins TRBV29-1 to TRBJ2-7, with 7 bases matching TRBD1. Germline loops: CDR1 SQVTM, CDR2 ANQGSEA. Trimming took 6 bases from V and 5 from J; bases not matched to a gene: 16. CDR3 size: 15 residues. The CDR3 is CSVHSPQTGLHEQYF. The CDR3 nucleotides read TGCAGCGTCCACTCCCCCCAGACAGGGCTCCACGAGCAGTACTTC.

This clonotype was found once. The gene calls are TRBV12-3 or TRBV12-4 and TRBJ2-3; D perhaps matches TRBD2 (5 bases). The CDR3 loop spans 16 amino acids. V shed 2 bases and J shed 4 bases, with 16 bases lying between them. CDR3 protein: CASSLFGVSMSDTQYF. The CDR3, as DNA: TGTGCCAGCAGTTTATTCGGGGTCAGTATGTCAGATACGCAGTATTTT.

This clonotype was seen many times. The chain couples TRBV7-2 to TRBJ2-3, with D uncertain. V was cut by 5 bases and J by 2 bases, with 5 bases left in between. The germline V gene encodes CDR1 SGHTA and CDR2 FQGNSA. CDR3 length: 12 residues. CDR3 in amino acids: CASSPTTDTQYF. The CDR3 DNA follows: TGTGCCAGCAGCCCAACCACAGATACGCAGTATTTT.

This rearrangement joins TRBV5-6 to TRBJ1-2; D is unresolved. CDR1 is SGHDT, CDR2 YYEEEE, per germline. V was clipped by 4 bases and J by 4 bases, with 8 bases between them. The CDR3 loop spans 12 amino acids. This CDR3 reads CASSQRSYGYTF. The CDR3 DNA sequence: TGTGCCAGCAGCCAGAGGTCCTATGGCTACACCTTC.

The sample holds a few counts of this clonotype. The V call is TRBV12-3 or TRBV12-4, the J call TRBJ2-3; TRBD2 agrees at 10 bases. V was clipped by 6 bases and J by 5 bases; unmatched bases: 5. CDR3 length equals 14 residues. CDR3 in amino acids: CASRPSGGVDTQYF. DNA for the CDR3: TGTGCCAGCAGACCCAGCGGGGGGGTAGATACGCAGTATTTT.

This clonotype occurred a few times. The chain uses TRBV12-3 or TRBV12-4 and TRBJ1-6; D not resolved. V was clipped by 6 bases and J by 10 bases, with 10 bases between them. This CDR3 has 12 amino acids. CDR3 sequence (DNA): TGTGCCAGCAGCCCCTTGGGGTCACCCCTCCACTTT. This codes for CASSPLGSPLHF.

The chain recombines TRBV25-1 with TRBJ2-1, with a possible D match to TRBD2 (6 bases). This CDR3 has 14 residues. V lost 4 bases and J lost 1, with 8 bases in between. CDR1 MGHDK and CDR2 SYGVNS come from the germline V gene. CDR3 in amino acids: CASSAGTSYNEQFF. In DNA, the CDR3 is TGTGCCAGCAGTGCGGGGACTTCCTACAATGAGCAGTTCTTC.

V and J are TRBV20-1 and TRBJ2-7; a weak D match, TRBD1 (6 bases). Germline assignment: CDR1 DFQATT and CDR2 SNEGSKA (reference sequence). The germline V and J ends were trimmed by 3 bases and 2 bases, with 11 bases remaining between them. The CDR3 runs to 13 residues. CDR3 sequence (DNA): TGCAGTGCTAGCTCCGGACAGCCCTACGAGCAGTACTTC. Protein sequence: CSASSGQPYEQYF.

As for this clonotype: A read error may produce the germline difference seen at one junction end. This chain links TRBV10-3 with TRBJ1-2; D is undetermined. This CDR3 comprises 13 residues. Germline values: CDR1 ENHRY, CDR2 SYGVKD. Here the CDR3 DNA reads TGTACCATCAGTGAGGAGGGAAGCCCCCAGTCCACCTTC. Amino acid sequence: CTISEEGSPQSTF.

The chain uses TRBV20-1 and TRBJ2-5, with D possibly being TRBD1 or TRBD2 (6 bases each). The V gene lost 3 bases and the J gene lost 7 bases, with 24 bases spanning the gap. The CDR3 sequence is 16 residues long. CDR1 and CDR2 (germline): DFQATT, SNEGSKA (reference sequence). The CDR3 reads CSASPRLVGGKGTQYF. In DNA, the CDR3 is TGCAGTGCTAGCCCCCGACTAGTGGGGGGCAAAGGGACCCAGTACTTC.

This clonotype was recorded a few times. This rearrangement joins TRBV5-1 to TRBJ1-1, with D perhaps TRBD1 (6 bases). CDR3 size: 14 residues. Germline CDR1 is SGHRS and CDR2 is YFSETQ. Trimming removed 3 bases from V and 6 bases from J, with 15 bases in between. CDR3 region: CASSSSTGLPEAFF. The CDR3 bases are TGCGCCAGCAGCTCAAGCACAGGGCTCCCTGAAGCTTTCTTT.

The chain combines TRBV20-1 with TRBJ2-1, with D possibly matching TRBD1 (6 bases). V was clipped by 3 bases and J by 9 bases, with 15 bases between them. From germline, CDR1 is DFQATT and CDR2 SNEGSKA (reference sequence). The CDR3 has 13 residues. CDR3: CSASSGQGVEQFF. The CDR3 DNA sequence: TGCAGTGCTAGTTCGGGACAAGGGGTTGAGCAGTTCTTC.

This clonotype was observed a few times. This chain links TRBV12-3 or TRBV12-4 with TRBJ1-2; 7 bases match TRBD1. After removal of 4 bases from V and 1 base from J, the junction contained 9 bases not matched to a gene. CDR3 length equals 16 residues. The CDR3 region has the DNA TGTGCCAGCAGTTCCTCCTGGGCAGGGGGTAACTATGGCTACACCTTC. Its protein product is CASSSSWAGGNYGYTF.

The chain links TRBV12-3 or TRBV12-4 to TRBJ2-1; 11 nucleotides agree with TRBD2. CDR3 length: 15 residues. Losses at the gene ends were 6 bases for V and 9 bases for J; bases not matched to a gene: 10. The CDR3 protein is CASRPASGRTSEQFF. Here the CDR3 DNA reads TGTGCCAGCAGGCCCGCTAGCGGGAGGACCTCTGAGCAGTTCTTC.

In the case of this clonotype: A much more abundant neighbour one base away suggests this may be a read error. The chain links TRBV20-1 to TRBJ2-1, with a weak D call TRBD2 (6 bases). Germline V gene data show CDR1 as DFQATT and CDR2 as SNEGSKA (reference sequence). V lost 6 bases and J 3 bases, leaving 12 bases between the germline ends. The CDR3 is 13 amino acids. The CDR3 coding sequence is TGCAGTGCCCCCCGGGACTTCTACAATGAGCAGTTCTTC. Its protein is CSAPRDFYNEQFF.

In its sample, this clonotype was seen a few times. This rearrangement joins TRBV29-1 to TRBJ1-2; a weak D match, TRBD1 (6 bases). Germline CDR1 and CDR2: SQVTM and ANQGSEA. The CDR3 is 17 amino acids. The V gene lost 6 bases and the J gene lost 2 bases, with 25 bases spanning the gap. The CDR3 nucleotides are TGCAGCGTCGTGAGGATATGGGGGCGGCCACGCAACTATGGCTACACCTTC. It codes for CSVVRIWGRPRNYGYTF.

The CDR3 sequence is CASSLIPGMQETQYF. The CDR3 bases are TGTGCCAGCAGCTTAATTCCCGGGATGCAAGAGACCCAGTACTTC. The J gene is TRBJ2-5, the V gene TRBV11-1; weak D call: TRBD2 (5 bases). Germline values: CDR1 SGHAT, CDR2 FQDESV (reference sequence). The CDR3 loop spans 15 amino acids. Between the trimmed V and J ends, which lost 2 bases and 2 bases, there was a span of 12 bases.

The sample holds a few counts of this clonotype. CDR3 sequence (DNA): TGCAGCGTTGCTGGTTTGCGCTTGAGGGGCAATGAGCAGTTCTTC. It specifies CSVAGLRLRGNEQFF. This chain uses TRBV29-1 with TRBJ2-1, with D perhaps given as TRBD1 or TRBD2 (5 bases each). Germline V CDR1 and CDR2: SQVTM, ANQGSEA. V was shortened by 4 bases and J by 6 bases, with 19 bases between the two germline ends. The CDR3 runs to 15 residues.